This T cell receptor (beta chain) was documented in a study of T cells expressing NK-cell markers. Study outcomes and limitations: Among CD8+ T cells from six donors, dominant NKG2C+ clonotypes accounted for about 1.0-7.0%. The same clonotypes also predominated in the CD3+CD56-NKG2C+ fraction of several donors.

5'RACE template switching built TCR beta cDNA with unique molecular identifiers. TCRdb reprocessed the 5' RACE reads and stores each CDR3 protein as one record, lacking DNA. The table lists some 390,000 distinct CDR3 sequences, with approximately 12% in the top ten. Germline V CDR1 and CDR2: MNHNY, SVGAGI (reference sequence). CDR3 size: 17 residues. Turning to this clonotype: Its target is not known.

The rearrangement links TRBV6-6 to TRBJ1-1; lacking DNA, the TRBD1 call made by TCRdb goes unchecked. The receptor was derived from a woman in her forties or fifties in good health. The sequencing input was blood T cells: a sorted CD56 or NKG2C T cell subset, CD4+ or CD8+ T cells, or bulk PBMC T cells (not recorded which). The CDR3: CASSTGQGSRMNTEAFF.